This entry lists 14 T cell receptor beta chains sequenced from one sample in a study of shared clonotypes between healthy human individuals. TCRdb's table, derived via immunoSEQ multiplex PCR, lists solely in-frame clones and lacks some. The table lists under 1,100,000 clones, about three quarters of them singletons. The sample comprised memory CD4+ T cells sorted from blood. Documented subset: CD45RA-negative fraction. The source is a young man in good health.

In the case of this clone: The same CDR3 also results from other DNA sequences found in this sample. In DNA form, the CDR3 reads TGCGCCAGCAGCCCTTCCCAAGAGACCCAGTACTTC. This encodes CASSPSQETQYF. The chain recombines TRBV5-1 with TRBJ2-5; D is unclear. The CDR3 is 12 amino acids. Germline CDR1 reads SGHRS; CDR2 reads YFSETQ. V lost 4 bases and J lost 1, with 5 bases in between.

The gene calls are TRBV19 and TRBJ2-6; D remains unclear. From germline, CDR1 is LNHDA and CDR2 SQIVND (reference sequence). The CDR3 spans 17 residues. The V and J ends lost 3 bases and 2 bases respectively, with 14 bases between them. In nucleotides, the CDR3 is TGTGCCAGTAGTATTCAGTTGAGTAAAACTGGGGCCAACGTCCTGACTTTC. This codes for CASSIQLSKTGANVLTF.

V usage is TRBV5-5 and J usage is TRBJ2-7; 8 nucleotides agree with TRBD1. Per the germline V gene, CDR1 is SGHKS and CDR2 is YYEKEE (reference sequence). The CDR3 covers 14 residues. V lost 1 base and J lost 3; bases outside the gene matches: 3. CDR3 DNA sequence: TGTGCCAGCAGCTTGCCAGGGGGCTTCTACGAGCAGTACTTC. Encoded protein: CASSLPGGFYEQYF.

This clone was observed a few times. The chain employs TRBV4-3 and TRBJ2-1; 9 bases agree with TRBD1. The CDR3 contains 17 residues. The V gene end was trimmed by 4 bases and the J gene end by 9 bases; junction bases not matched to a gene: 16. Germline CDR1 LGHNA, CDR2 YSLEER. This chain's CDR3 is CASSPLSPGQGGSEQFF. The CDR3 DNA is TGCGCCAGCAGCCCCCTCAGCCCGGGACAGGGTGGAAGTGAGCAGTTCTTC.

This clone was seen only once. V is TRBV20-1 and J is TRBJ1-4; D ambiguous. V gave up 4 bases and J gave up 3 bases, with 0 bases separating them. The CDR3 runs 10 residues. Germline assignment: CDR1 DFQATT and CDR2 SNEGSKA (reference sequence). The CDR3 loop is CSATNEKLFF. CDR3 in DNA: TGCAGTGCTACTAATGAAAAACTGTTTTTT.

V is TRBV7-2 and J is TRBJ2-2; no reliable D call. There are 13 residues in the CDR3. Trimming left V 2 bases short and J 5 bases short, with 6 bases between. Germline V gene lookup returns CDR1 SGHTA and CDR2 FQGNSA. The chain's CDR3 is CASSLMGTGELFF. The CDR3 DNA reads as TGTGCCAGCAGCTTAATGGGTACCGGGGAGCTGTTTTTT.

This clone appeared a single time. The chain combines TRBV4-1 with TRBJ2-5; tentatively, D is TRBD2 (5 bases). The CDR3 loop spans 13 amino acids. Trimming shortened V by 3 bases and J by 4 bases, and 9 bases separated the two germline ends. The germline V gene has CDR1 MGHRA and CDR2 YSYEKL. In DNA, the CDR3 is TGCGCCAGCAGCCAGACACTAGGAGAGACCCAGTACTTC. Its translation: CASSQTLGETQYF.

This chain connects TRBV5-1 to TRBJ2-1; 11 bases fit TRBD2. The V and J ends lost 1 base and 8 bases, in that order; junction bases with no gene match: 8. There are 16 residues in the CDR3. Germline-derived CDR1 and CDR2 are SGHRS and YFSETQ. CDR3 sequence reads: CASSLRSSGGIYEQFF. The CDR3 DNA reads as TGCGCCAGCAGCTTGCGGTCTAGCGGGGGGATCTATGAGCAGTTCTTC.

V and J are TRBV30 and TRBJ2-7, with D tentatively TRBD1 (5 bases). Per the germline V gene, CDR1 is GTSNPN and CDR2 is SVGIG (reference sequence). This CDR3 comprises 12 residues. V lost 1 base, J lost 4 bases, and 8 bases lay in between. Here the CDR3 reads CAWSEQEYEQYF. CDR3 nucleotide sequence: TGTGCCTGGAGTGAACAGGAGTACGAGCAGTACTTC.

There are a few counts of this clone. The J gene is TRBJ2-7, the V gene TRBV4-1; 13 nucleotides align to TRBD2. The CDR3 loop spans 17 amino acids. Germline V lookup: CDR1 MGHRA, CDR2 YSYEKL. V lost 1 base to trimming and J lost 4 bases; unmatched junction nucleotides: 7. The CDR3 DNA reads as TGCGCCAGCAGCCAAGTGGGGACTAGCGGGGCCTCATACGAGCAGTACTTC. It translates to CASSQVGTSGASYEQYF.

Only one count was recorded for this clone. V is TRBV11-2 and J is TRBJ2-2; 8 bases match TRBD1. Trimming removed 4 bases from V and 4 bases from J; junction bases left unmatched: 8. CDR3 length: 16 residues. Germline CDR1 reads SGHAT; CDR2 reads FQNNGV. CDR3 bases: TGTGCCAGCAGCTGGAGGACAGGGCCTGCCACCGGGGAGCTGTTTTTT. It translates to CASSWRTGPATGELFF. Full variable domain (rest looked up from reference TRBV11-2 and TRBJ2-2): EAGVAQSPRYKIIEKRQSVAFWCNPISGHATLYWYQQILGQGPKLLIQFQNNGVVDDSQLPKDRFSAERLKGVDSTLKIQPAKLEDSAVYLCASSWRTGPATGELFFGEGSRLTVL.

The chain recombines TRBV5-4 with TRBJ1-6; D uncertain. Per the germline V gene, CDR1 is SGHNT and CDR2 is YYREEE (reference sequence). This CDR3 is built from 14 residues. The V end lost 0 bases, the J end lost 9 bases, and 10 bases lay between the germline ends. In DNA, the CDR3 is TGTGCCAGCAGCTTGGGTGACAAAGGTTCACCCCTCCACTTT. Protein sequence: CASSLGDKGSPLHF.

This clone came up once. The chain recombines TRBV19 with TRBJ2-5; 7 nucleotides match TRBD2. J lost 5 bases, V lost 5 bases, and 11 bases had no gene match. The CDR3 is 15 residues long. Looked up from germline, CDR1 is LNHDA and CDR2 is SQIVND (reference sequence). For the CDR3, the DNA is TGTGCCAGTAGTTCCGGGACGTCCGGGAGGGAGACCCAGTACTTC. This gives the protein CASSSGTSGRETQYF.

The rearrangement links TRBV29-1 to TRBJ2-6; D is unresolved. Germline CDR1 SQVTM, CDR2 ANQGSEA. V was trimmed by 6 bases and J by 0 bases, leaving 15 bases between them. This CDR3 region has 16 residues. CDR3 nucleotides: TGCAGCGTCGATTCGACAATGAGCTCTGGGGCCAACGTCCTGACTTTC. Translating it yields CSVDSTMSSGANVLTF. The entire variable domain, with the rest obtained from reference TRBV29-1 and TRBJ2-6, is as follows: SAVISQKPSRDICQRGTSLTIQCQVDSQVTMMFWYRQQPGQSLTLIATANQGSEATYESGFVIDKFPISRPNLTFSTLTVSNMSPEDSSIYLCSVDSTMSSGANVLTFGAGSRLTVL.